The clone carrying this TCR beta chain was seen many times. Germline V gene lookup returns CDR1 SGHTA and CDR2 FQGNSA. The V gene lost 1 base and the J gene lost 2 bases, with 12 bases spanning the gap. The CDR3 is 15 residues long. Amplified material comprised TCR beta CDR3 regions derived from RNA transcripts. RT-PCR with HTBI primers came first, then second-round multiplex PCR. Using its own MiXCR run on the multiplex PCR reads, TCRdb lists one record per CDR3 protein. The data hold some 750,000 distinct CDR3 sequences, with around 40% observed a single time. This sample was included in a study of Graves' ophthalmopathy and Graves' hyperthyroidism. Isolation of PBMCs was performed using around 9.5 ml of fresh peripheral blood.

Sequencing was done on a sample of peripheral blood. The sequence derives from an adult man with Graves' ophthalmopathy. The chain carries TRBV7-2 and TRBJ2-7; possible D gene TRBD2, 5 bases. The CDR3 coding sequence is TGTGCCAGCAGCTTAGATCCGGGATCTGCCTACGAGCAGTACTTC. Translating gives CASSLDPGSAYEQYF.